What follows are 26 T cell receptor beta chains derived from one specimen sequenced in a study of shared clonotypes between healthy human individuals. Sequencing used immunoSEQ multiplex PCR; TCRdb keeps in-frame clones, though not all of them. Counted here are 450,000 to 500,000 clones, approximately 80% occurring once; the ten biggest clones make up around 13%. The sequenced material came from PBMCs. The receptors were sampled from a woman aged 40 to 49 in good health. Some clones in this sample may be carry-over from other donors' samples.

This CDR3 is CASSQGTSEYNEQFF. The CDR3 region has the DNA TGTGCCAGCAGCCAAGGGACTAGCGAATACAATGAGCAGTTCTTC. V and J are TRBV4-2 and TRBJ2-1; TRBD2 agrees at 9 bases. J lost 4 bases, V lost 1 base, and 2 bases had no gene match. CDR1 and CDR2 from the germline V gene are LGHNA and YNFKEQ. This CDR3 region has 15 residues.

This rearrangement joins TRBV13 to TRBJ2-5; 9 nucleotides line up with TRBD2. Germline CDR1 is PRHDT and CDR2 is FYEKMQ (reference sequence). The CDR3 consists of 17 residues. Losses at the gene ends were 0 bases for V and 5 bases for J; bases not matched to a gene: 10. The CDR3 bases are TGTGCCAGCAGCTTAGGGGTTCCGGGACTAGCTGGTGAGACCCAGTACTTC. This codes for CASSLGVPGLAGETQYF.

This clone was found a few times. Other DNA variants within this sample encode the same CDR3. J is TRBJ2-7 and V is TRBV6-1; TRBD2 agrees at 12 bases. The V gene end was trimmed by 7 bases and the J gene end by 3 bases; junction bases not matched to a gene: 4. Looked up from germline, CDR1 is MNHNS and CDR2 is SASEGT. CDR3 size: 14 residues. The DNA for the CDR3 is TGTGCCAGCACTAGACTAGCGGGAGTCTACGAGCAGTACTTC. Its translation: CASTRLAGVYEQYF.

The J gene is TRBJ1-2, the V gene TRBV5-6, with D perhaps TRBD1 (5 bases). The CDR3 is 13 residues long. The V and J ends lost 4 bases and 1 base respectively, with 8 bases between them. Looked up from germline, CDR1 is SGHDT and CDR2 is YYEEEE. The CDR3, as DNA: TGTGCCAGCAGCCCGGACATTAACTATGGCTACACCTTC. This sequence encodes CASSPDINYGYTF.

The CDR3 loop is CASSSRTGNEQFF. The CDR3 nucleotides read TGTGCCAGCAGTTCCCGGACAGGAAATGAGCAGTTCTTC. The rearrangement links TRBV6-5 to TRBJ2-1; 7 nucleotides line up with TRBD1. With 4 bases clipped from V and 7 bases from J, the junction kept 4 bases outside the gene matches. The germline V gene has CDR1 MNHEY and CDR2 SVGAGI. This CDR3 comprises 13 residues.

The V call is TRBV11-3, the J call TRBJ2-2, with a tentative D call TRBD2 (5 bases). The CDR3 contains 15 residues. Trimming cost V 3 bases and J 6 bases, with 14 bases left between them. Per germline, CDR1 SGHNT and CDR2 YENEEA. The CDR3 loop is CASSFESGFSGELFF. For the CDR3, the DNA is TGTGCCAGCAGCTTCGAATCGGGGTTTTCCGGGGAGCTGTTTTTT.

V gene TRBV10-3 combines with J gene TRBJ1-1; D remains ambiguous. Germline loops: CDR1 ENHRY, CDR2 SYGVKD. The CDR3 contains 11 residues. V lost 4 bases, J lost 8 bases, and 8 bases lay in between. The DNA for the CDR3 is TGTGCCATCAGTGGGTCGAGAGAAGCTTTCTTT. Translated, it gives CAISGSREAFF.

The chain employs TRBV27 and TRBJ1-1; possible D gene TRBD1, 5 bases. The CDR3 covers 12 residues. Between the trimmed V and J ends, which lost 6 bases and 7 bases, there was a span of 12 bases. The germline gives CDR1 MNHEY, CDR2 SMNVEV (reference sequence). The CDR3 reads CASSLRVGEAFF. The CDR3, as DNA: TGTGCCAGCAGCCTCAGGGTGGGTGAAGCTTTCTTT.

The rearrangement uses TRBV16 and TRBJ2-5; TRBD2 agrees at 13 bases. The CDR3 contains 18 residues. V lost 6 bases, J lost 1 base, and 11 bases stayed unmatched. The germline V gene encodes CDR1 KGHSY and CDR2 FQNENV. CDR3 bases: TGTGCCAGCAGTCCTCCGGGACTAGCGGGAATTATCCAAGAGACCCAGTACTTC. Protein: CASSPPGLAGIIQETQYF.

This clone was seen only a few times. The chain employs TRBV28 and TRBJ2-6, with a tentative D call TRBD2 (5 bases). Germline V gives CDR1 MDHEN, CDR2 SYDVKM. The V gene lost 4 bases and the J gene lost 1 base, with 17 bases spanning the gap. CDR3 length: 18 residues. Written as DNA, the CDR3 is TGTGCCAGCAGTTCTTTACCGGGGAGAGTATCTGGGGCCAACGTCCTGACTTTC. Protein: CASSSLPGRVSGANVLTF.

Turning to this clone: One base separates it from a far larger clone, so it is likely a read error. The genes are TRBV28 and TRBJ2-5; the match to TRBD2 covers 7 bases. Germline lookup yields CDR1 MDHEN and CDR2 SYDVKM. Losses at the gene ends were 2 bases for V and 9 bases for J; bases not matched to a gene: 6. The CDR3 totals 13 residues. For the CDR3, the DNA is TGTGCCAGCAGTTTAATCTGGGGGGGGGCCCAGTACTTC. Its translation: CASSLIWGGAQYF.

The chain has TRBV7-2 and TRBJ2-1, with TRBD2 matching 7 bases. Trimming at V came to 3 bases and at J to 7 bases, leaving 9 bases not matched to a gene. Germline-derived CDR1 and CDR2 are SGHTA and FQGNSA. The CDR3 is made up of 15 amino acids. The CDR3 nucleotides read TGTGCCAGCAGCTTCATCGCTAGCGGCGGGAATGAGCAGTTCTTC. Amino acid sequence: CASSFIASGGNEQFF.

The CDR3 spells CASSLSPGSFEQFF. The DNA for the CDR3 is TGTGCCAGCAGTTTATCCCCCGGCTCATTTGAGCAGTTCTTC. The V and J genes are TRBV27 and TRBJ2-1; D is unclear. CDR3 length: 14 amino acids. Per the germline V gene, CDR1 is MNHEY and CDR2 is SMNVEV (reference sequence). V lost 0 bases and J 9 bases, leaving 12 bases between the germline ends.

The chain couples TRBV6-6 to TRBJ2-7, with D perhaps matching TRBD1 (5 bases). V lost 6 bases, J lost 5 bases, and 5 bases lay in between. Germline lookup yields CDR1 MNHNY and CDR2 SVGAGI (reference sequence). The CDR3 loop spans 10 amino acids. The DNA of the CDR3 is TGTGCCAGCAGGGGGCACGAGCAGTACTTC. The encoded protein is CASRGHEQYF.

The rearrangement links TRBV7-2 to TRBJ2-1, with 9 bases fitting TRBD2. Losses at the gene ends were 3 bases for V and 4 bases for J; bases not matched to a gene: 7. The CDR3 has 16 residues. Germline loops: CDR1 SGHTA, CDR2 FQGNSA. The CDR3 bases are TGTGCCAGCAGCTTGGCGGGAGGGCCATCGTACAATGAGCAGTTCTTC. As protein: CASSLAGGPSYNEQFF.

The chain joins TRBV18 to TRBJ1-5, with a tentative D call TRBD1 (5 bases). The germline V gene has CDR1 KGHSH and CDR2 LQKENI. V lost 4 bases and J 5 bases, leaving 12 bases between the germline ends. The CDR3 sequence is 14 residues long. Written as DNA, the CDR3 is TGTGCCAGCTCACAGGGGTTTGGCGATCAGCCCCAGCATTTT. Translating gives CASSQGFGDQPQHF.

As concerns this clone: This sample includes further DNA sequences coding for the same CDR3. The chain has TRBV9 and TRBJ2-1, with D perhaps TRBD2 (5 bases). Between the trimmed V and J ends, which lost 0 bases and 2 bases, there was a span of 9 bases. This CDR3 region has 15 residues. Germline CDR1 reads SGDLS; CDR2 reads YYNGEE. CDR3 sequence: CASSVVSGAYNEQFF. For the CDR3, the DNA is TGTGCCAGCAGCGTAGTCAGCGGAGCCTACAATGAGCAGTTCTTC.

This chain uses TRBV5-1 with TRBJ1-4, with D perhaps matching TRBD1 (6 bases). The germline gives CDR1 SGHRS, CDR2 YFSETQ. The CDR3 spans 14 residues. V shed 5 bases and J shed 3 bases, with 11 bases lying between them. In DNA form, the CDR3 reads TGCGCCAGCAGTGCACAGGGCTCTAATGAAAAACTGTTTTTT. Protein: CASSAQGSNEKLFF.

The V and J genes are TRBV5-1 and TRBJ1-1, with 7 positions matching TRBD1. Looked up from germline, CDR1 is SGHRS and CDR2 is YFSETQ. The CDR3 loop spans 15 amino acids. The junction had 8 bases not matched to a gene; V was cut back by 0 bases and J by 6 bases. The CDR3 DNA is TGCGCCAGCAGCTTGGCACAGGGGAGGTGGGCTGAAGCTTTCTTT. As protein: CASSLAQGRWAEAFF.

The chain uses TRBV5-1 and TRBJ2-6; D not resolved. Germline CDR1 reads SGHRS; CDR2 reads YFSETQ. The CDR3 has 15 residues. V was pared by 4 bases and J by 0 bases, with 8 bases between. CDR3 amino acids: CASSRALSGANVLTF. CDR3 DNA sequence: TGCGCCAGCAGCAGGGCCCTCTCTGGGGCCAACGTCCTGACTTTC. Using reference TRBV5-1 and TRBJ2-6 for the parts outside the CDR3, the full variable domain is KAGVTQTPRYLIKTRGQQVTLSCSPISGHRSVSWYQQTPGQGLQFLFEYFSETQRNKGNFPGRFSGRQFSNSRSEMNVSTLELGDSALYLCASSRALSGANVLTFGAGSRLTVL.

V is TRBV25-1 and J is TRBJ2-7; 8 nucleotides line up with TRBD1. The CDR3 runs 14 residues. The J segment lost 7 bases and the V segment lost 7 bases, leaving 12 bases of the junction unmatched. The V gene's germline CDR1 is MGHDK and CDR2 SYGVNS. Here the CDR3 reads CASNPGGPTLEQYF. CDR3 DNA: TGTGCCAGCAACCCAGGGGGCCCAACTTTGGAGCAGTACTTC.

The chain joins TRBV7-9 to TRBJ2-1; D not certain. The CDR3 is 13 amino acids. V gave up 0 bases and J gave up 9 bases, with 9 bases separating them. The germline CDR1 and CDR2 sequences are SEHNR and FQNEAQ (reference sequence). The CDR3 nucleotides read TGTGCCAGCAGCTTAGCGCCGGTGGGTGAGCAGTTCTTC. It is translated as CASSLAPVGEQFF.

V gene TRBV21-1 combines with J gene TRBJ2-7; the tabulated D call, TRBD2, remains unverified against the DNA. TRBV21-1 corresponds to a pseudogene. This CDR3 region has 21 residues. The CDR3 coding sequence is TGTGCCAGCAGCTATCGTGGGGGGACTAGCGGGACTGAGCCCCTCCATACGACGCAGTACTTC. It translates to CASSYRGGTSGTEPLHTTQYF.

V usage is TRBV4-1 and J usage is TRBJ2-2, with no clear D. V lost 4 bases and J lost 0, with 15 bases in between. Germline V CDR1 and CDR2: MGHRA, YSYEKL. This CDR3 is 17 amino acids long. The CDR3 DNA sequence: TGCGCCAGCAGCCTAACCCCACCGAAGTCGAACACCGGGGAGCTGTTTTTT. Translating gives CASSLTPPKSNTGELFF.

This clone was picked up a small number of times. V is TRBV4-2 and J is TRBJ2-5; the match to TRBD1 covers 8 bases. Gene TRBJ2-7 matches the end of the DNA better, so the J call may be wrong. The CDR3 runs to 14 residues. Germline assignment: CDR1 LGHNA and CDR2 YNFKEQ. CDR3 sequence (DNA): TGTGCCAGCAGCCTCCGACAGGGGCACTACGAGCAGTACTTC. Translated, it gives CASSLRQGHYEQYF.

Comment on this clone: One base separates it from a far larger clone, so it is likely a read error. At the DNA level, this CDR3 is encoded by other sequences in the same sample as well. The gene calls are TRBV6-1 and TRBJ2-1; perhaps D is TRBD1 or TRBD2 (5 bases each). Germline V gives CDR1 MNHNS, CDR2 SASEGT. The CDR3 runs to 15 residues. Written as DNA, the CDR3 is TGTGCCAGCAGCGAAGCGCTTTTTGGGGGATGGGAGCAGTTCTTC. This translates into CASSEALFGGWEQFF.